Below, 10 T cell receptor beta chains from the same sample are listed, as sequenced in a study of long-term antiretroviral therapy in people with HIV. Sequencing relied on immunoSEQ assay v3.0, run at survey level. Using immunoSEQ multiplex PCR, the repertoire was profiled, and TCRdb retains in-frame clones only, with some absent. The sample has 20,000 to 25,000 clones; 82% are singletons. Material: unsorted PBMCs, obtained 0.2 years after starting antiretroviral therapy. The origin of the receptors is a woman under 40 with HIV.

The rearrangement links TRBV6-1 to TRBJ2-2; D is uncertain. The CDR3 has 11 amino acids. The germline CDR1 and CDR2 sequences are MNHNS and SASEGT. V lost 6 bases and J 8 bases, leaving 7 bases between the germline ends. DNA of the CDR3: TGTGCCAGCAGGCAAAGAGGGGAGCTGTTTTTT. Translated: CASRQRGELFF.

This clone was observed a few times. The chain couples TRBV30 to TRBJ1-6; possible D gene TRBD1, 6 bases. The V and J ends lost 3 bases and 0 bases respectively, with 9 bases between them. CDR3 length equals 15 residues. Germline V CDR1 and CDR2: GTSNPN, SVGIG (reference sequence). The CDR3, as DNA: TGTGCCTGGAGCACCAGGGGCTCCTATAATTCACCCCTCCACTTT. Translation gives CAWSTRGSYNSPLHF.

About this clone: Sequence at one end of the junction differs from germline and may be a read error. The J gene is TRBJ1-2, the V gene TRBV6-5, with TRBD1 matching 8 bases. This CDR3 contains 13 residues. CDR1 and CDR2 (germline): MNHEY, SVGAGI. CDR3 amino acids: CASSRTGPLPEAF. The DNA for the CDR3 is TGTGCCAGCAGTAGGACAGGGCCCCTTCCCGAGGCCTTC.

This chain connects TRBV5-1 to TRBJ2-2; D uncertain. There are 14 residues in the CDR3. Germline assignment: CDR1 SGHRS and CDR2 YFSETQ. The V end lost 6 bases, the J end lost 1 base, and 10 bases lay between the germline ends. The CDR3 region is CASTGSVNTGELFF. DNA of the CDR3: TGCGCCAGCACAGGATCGGTGAACACCGGGGAGCTGTTTTTT.

This clone is a singleton in its sample. The V and J genes are TRBV27 and TRBJ2-2; D might be TRBD1 (6 bases). Per germline, CDR1 MNHEY and CDR2 SMNVEV (reference sequence). The CDR3 spans 15 residues. The germline V and J ends were trimmed by 3 bases and 0 bases, with 8 bases remaining between them. CDR3 in amino acids: CASSLGHSNTGELFF. The CDR3 DNA sequence: TGTGCCAGCAGTTTGGGACACTCGAACACCGGGGAGCTGTTTTTT.

The chain combines TRBV13 with TRBJ2-1; D is tentatively TRBD1 or TRBD2 (5 bases each). The CDR3 sequence is 15 residues long. The germline CDR1 and CDR2 sequences are PRHDT and FYEKMQ (reference sequence). Between the trimmed V and J ends, which lost 5 bases and 8 bases, there was a span of 19 bases. The CDR3 DNA sequence: TGTGCCAGCAGCCCAGCCGGGACGTCTATCTATGAGCAGTTCTTC. Residues: CASSPAGTSIYEQFF.

The table lists this clone with a few counts. This chain joins TRBV21-1 and TRBJ1-6. TRBV21-1 is tagged as a pseudogene. CDR3 length: 17 amino acids. The CDR3 nucleotides are TGTGCCAGCCCCGGACCGCTATTGAGCTCCTATAATTCACCCCTCCACTTT. Protein: CASPGPLLSSYNSPLHF.

This clone was picked up one time. The V call is TRBV10-1, the J call TRBJ1-1, with a tentative D call TRBD1 (5 bases). Germline V gene data show CDR1 as WNHNN and CDR2 as SYGVQD (reference sequence). V was shortened by 0 bases and J by 9 bases, with 11 bases between the two germline ends. This CDR3 has 13 residues. DNA for the CDR3: TGCGCCAGCAGTGAGTCTCAGAGACAGCAAGCTTTCTTT. Translated: CASSESQRQQAFF.

The V gene is TRBV6-1, the J gene TRBJ2-7; 11 bases align to TRBD2. CDR1 MNHNS and CDR2 SASEGT come from the germline V gene. The CDR3 sequence is 14 residues long. With V trimmed by 4 bases and J by 2 bases, 1 base remained unmatched. The CDR3 sequence is CASSGLAGTYEQYF. Here the CDR3 DNA reads TGTGCCAGCAGTGGACTAGCGGGAACCTACGAGCAGTACTTC.

The V and J genes are TRBV5-8 and TRBJ1-1; D gene ambiguous. The germline CDR1 and CDR2 sequences are SGHTS and YDEGEE. There are 15 residues in the CDR3. V was pared by 3 bases and J by 0 bases, with 12 bases between. The chain's CDR3 is CASSWAGHMNTEAFF. CDR3 sequence (DNA): TGTGCCAGCAGCTGGGCTGGTCACATGAACACTGAAGCTTTCTTT.